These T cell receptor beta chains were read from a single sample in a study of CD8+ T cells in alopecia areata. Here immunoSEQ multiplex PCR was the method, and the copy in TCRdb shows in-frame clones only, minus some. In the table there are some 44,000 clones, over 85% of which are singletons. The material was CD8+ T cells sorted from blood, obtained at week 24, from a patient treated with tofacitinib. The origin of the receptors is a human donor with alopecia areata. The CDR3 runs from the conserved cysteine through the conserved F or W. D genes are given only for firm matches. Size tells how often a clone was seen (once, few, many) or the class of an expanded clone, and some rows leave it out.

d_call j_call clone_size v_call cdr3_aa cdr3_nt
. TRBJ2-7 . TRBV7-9 CASSQVDASDRSYEQYF TGTGCCAGCAGCCAGGTCGACGCTAGCGACAGATCCTACGAGCAGTACTTC
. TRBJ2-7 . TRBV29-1 CSVEGGPSSYEQYF TGCAGCGTTGAAGGGGGCCCTAGCTCCTACGAGCAGTACTTC
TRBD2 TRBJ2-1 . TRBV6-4 CASSDRGGGDPYNEQFF TGTGCCAGCAGTGACAGAGGCGGGGGGGACCCCTACAATGAGCAGTTCTTC
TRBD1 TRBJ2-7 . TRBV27 CASSPSTGTNIYEQYF TGTGCCAGCAGCCCCTCGACAGGGACAAATATCTACGAGCAGTACTTC
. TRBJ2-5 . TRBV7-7 CASSLGAEGNRKTQYF TGTGCTAGCAGCTTAGGGGCGGAGGGGAATCGGAAGACCCAGTACTTC
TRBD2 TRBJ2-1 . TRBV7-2 CASSLLGLAGENEQFF TGTGCCAGCAGCTTACTCGGACTAGCGGGGGAAAATGAGCAGTTCTTC
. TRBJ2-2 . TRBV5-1 CASSLARELFF TGCGCCAGCAGCTTGGCCCGGGAGCTGTTTTTT
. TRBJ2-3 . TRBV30 CAWSGGQETDTQYF TGTGCCTGGAGCGGGGGGCAAGAAACAGATACGCAGTATTTT
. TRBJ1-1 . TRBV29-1 CSVGTDDLNTEAFF TGCAGCGTTGGCACAGACGACTTGAACACTGAAGCTTTCTTT
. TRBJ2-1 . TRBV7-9 CASSVRDRPNEQFF TGTGCCAGCAGCGTCCGGGACCGTCCCAATGAGCAGTTCTTC
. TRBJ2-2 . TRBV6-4 CASSDSTDTGELFF TGTGCCAGCAGTGACTCGACCGACACCGGGGAGCTGTTTTTT
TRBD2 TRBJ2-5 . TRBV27 CASSSLAGMGETQYF TGTGCCAGCAGTTCCCTAGCGGGGATGGGGGAGACCCAGTACTTC
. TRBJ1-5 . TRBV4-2 CASSHPTVNQPQHF TGTGCCAGCAGCCACCCAACAGTGAATCAGCCCCAGCATTTT
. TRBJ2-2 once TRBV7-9 CASSLNLDTGELFF TGTGCCAGCAGCTTAAATTTAGACACCGGGGAGCTGTTTTTT
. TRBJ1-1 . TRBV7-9 CASSPSNTEAFF TGTGCCAGCAGCCCGTCAAACACTGAAGCTTTCTTT
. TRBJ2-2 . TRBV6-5 CASSFSGELTGELFF TGTGCCAGCAGTTTTTCGGGGGAACTCACCGGGGAGCTGTTTTTT
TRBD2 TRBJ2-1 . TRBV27 CASKRGSYNEQFF TGTGCCAGCAAGCGGGGTTCCTACAATGAGCAGTTCTTC
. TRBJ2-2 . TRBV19 CASSIQGELFF TGTGCCAGTAGTATCCAGGGGGAGCTGTTTTTT
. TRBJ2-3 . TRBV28 CASSLKQTTDTQYF TGTGCCAGCAGTTTGAAGCAGACCACAGATACGCAGTATTTT
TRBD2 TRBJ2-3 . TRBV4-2 CASSQGGSGGADTQYF TGTGCCAGCAGCCAAGGGGGCAGCGGGGGGGCTGATACGCAGTATTTT
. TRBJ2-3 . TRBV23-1 CASSHLTGNPAGVTQYF TGCGCCAGCAGTCACCTAACAGGGAATCCTGCCGGTGTTACGCAGTATTTT
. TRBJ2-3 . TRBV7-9 CASSLGLLGTAGFTDTQYF TGTGCCAGCAGCTTAGGCCTTCTGGGGACGGCGGGGTTCACAGATACGCAGTATTTT
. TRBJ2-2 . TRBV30 CAWQGNTGELFF TGTGCCTGGCAGGGGAACACCGGGGAGCTGTTTTTT
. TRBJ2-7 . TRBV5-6 CASSLVYEQYF TGTGCCAGCAGCTTGGTTTACGAGCAGTACTTC
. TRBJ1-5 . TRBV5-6 CASSYGGPGQPQHF TGTGCCAGCAGCTATGGGGGGCCTGGGCAGCCCCAGCATTTT
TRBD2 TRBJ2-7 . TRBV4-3 CASSATSGVAYEQYF TGCGCCAGCAGCGCTACTAGCGGGGTAGCCTACGAGCAGTACTTC
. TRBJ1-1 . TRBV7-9 CASSFPLRQSTMNTEAFF TGTGCCAGCAGTTTTCCCCTACGTCAGTCTACAATGAACACTGAAGCTTTCTTT
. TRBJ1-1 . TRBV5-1 CASSFEGNTEASF TGCGCCAGCAGCTTCGAGGGCAACACTGAAGCTTCCTTT
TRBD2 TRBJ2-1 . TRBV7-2 CASSLSGTSGVNEQFF TGTGCCAGCAGCCTTAGCGGGACTAGCGGGGTCAATGAGCAGTTCTTC
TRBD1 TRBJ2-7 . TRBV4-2 CASSQASRDRGYEQYF TGTGCCAGCAGCCAAGCGTCTCGGGACAGAGGCTACGAGCAGTACTTC
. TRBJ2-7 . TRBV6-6 CASSRDGTYEQYF TGTGCCAGCAGCCGGGACGGAACCTACGAGCAGTACTTC
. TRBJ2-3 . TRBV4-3 CASSLSPGHTDTQYF TGCGCCAGCAGCCTTTCGCCGGGTCACACAGATACGCAGTATTTT
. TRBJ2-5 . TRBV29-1 CSVEIAGEQETQYF TGCAGCGTTGAAATCGCAGGGGAACAAGAGACCCAGTACTTC
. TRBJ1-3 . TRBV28 CASSPGRRAMDTIYF TGTGCCAGCAGTCCCGGACGGAGGGCGATGGACACCATATATTTT
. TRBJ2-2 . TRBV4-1 CASSQEWVNTGELFF TGCGCCAGCAGCCAAGAGTGGGTGAACACCGGGGAGCTGTTTTTT
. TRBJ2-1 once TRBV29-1 CSVVGLSYNEQFF TGCAGCGTTGTAGGCCTCTCCTACAATGAGCAGTTCTTC
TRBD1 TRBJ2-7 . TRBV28 CASSLTGADEQYF TGTGCCAGCAGTTTGACAGGGGCCGACGAGCAGTACTTC
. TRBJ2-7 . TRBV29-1 CSVESGSRYEQYF TGCAGCGTTGAATCCGGGAGTAGATACGAGCAGTACTTC
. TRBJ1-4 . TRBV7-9 CASSLTTGHEKLFF TGTGCCAGCAGCCTAACGACAGGCCATGAAAAACTGTTTTTT
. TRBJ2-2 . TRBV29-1 CSVEPRDKNTGELFF TGCAGCGTTGAACCCCGGGACAAGAACACCGGGGAGCTGTTTTTT
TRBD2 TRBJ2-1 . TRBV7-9 CASSSRLAGGGSSYNEQFF TGTGCCAGCAGCTCCCGACTAGCGGGGGGGGGCAGCTCCTACAATGAGCAGTTCTTC
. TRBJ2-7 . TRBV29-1 CSVVPESSYEQYF TGCAGCGTTGTACCGGAGAGCTCCTACGAGCAGTACTTC
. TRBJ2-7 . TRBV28 CASSARGRSYEQYF TGTGCCAGCAGTGCTCGGGGTCGTTCCTACGAGCAGTACTTC
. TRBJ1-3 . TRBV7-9 CASSGNTIYF TGTGCCAGCTCCGGAAACACCATATATTTT
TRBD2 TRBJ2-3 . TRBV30 CAWSQTAGGDTQYF TGTGCCTGGAGTCAAACCGCGGGGGGAGATACGCAGTATTTT
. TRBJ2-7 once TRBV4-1 CASSQEYPVNAYEQYF TGCGCCAGCAGCCAAGAATACCCCGTTAATGCCTACGAGCAGTACTTC
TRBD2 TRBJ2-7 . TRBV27 CASSITSGGTYEQYF TGTGCCAGCAGTATCACTAGCGGGGGAACCTACGAGCAGTACTTC
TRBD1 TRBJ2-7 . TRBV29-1 CSVVGQDVYEQYF TGCAGCGTTGTGGGACAGGACGTCTACGAGCAGTACTTC
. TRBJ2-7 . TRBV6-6 CASCGGANSYEQYF TGTGCCAGCTGCGGAGGGGCCAACTCCTACGAGCAGTACTTC
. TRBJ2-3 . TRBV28 CASSLLTPSADTQYF TGTGCCAGCAGTTTATTAACCCCCTCGGCAGATACGCAGTATTTT
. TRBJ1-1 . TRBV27 CASSWQVNTEAFF TGTGCCAGCAGTTGGCAGGTGAACACTGAAGCTTTCTTT
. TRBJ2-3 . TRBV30 CAWSVLAHTQYF TGTGCCTGGAGTGTCTTGGCGCATACGCAGTATTTT